Below, one TCR beta chain is given with its context. With 4 bases clipped from V and 4 bases from J, the junction kept 18 bases outside the gene matches. Germline loops: CDR1 MGHRA, CDR2 YSYEKL. The CDR3 extends over 20 amino acids. Generated by immunoSEQ multiplex PCR, the TCRdb table keeps only in-frame clones and is missing some. This sample has tens of thousands of clones, with around 93% found just once. This specimen belongs to a study of T cells after posttransplantation cyclophosphamide. The chain couples TRBV4-1 to TRBJ2-1, with 11 nucleotides matching TRBD2. The clonotype comes from a woman aged 25 to 39 in good health and a related stem cell transplant donor. Sequences were obtained from PBMCs. CDR3 in DNA: TGCGCCAGCAGCCGACGAAGGGGTCTGACTAGCGGGGATTTATACAATGAGCAGTTCTTC. Translating gives CASSRRRGLTSGDLYNEQFF.